This T cell receptor beta chain was retrieved from a study of Ad26.COV2.S vaccination and SARS-CoV-2 variants. General study results and limits: Substantial breadth in spike-specific CD8+ and CD4+ T cell responses was reportedly seen after vaccination. People who got the vaccine had more spike-specific TCR breadth than people who got placebo. Possible underestimation of total T cell responses by the TCR breadth and depth analyses was noted.

Clones were read by immunoSEQ multiplex PCR, and TCRdb kept only the in-frame ones, dropping some. The table includes about 680,000 clones, around 92% detected once. The germline V gene has CDR1 SGHRS and CDR2 YFSETQ. CDR3 length: 16 residues. V was pared by 7 bases and J by 5 bases, with 14 bases of the junction left unmatched. Comment on this clone: Its antigen is currently unknown.

The treatment is: roughly 20 received Ad26.COV2.S at low or high dose, single or two shots; about 5 received placebo; per-sample allocation not given. Specimens were obtained on day 63 following the first vaccine or placebo injection. The study used a vaccine consisting of an Ad26 vector that expressed Wuhan-strain SARS-CoV-2 spike. Specimen: peripheral blood, collected in a trial of Ad26.COV2.S vaccine versus placebo. The chain carries TRBV5-1 and TRBJ2-1; 8 nucleotides agree with TRBD1. This receptor was obtained from a person between 18 and 59 years old who received the Ad26.COV2.S COVID-19 vaccine or a placebo. CDR3: CASGSQGQGAHNEQFF. The DNA of the CDR3 is TGCGCCAGCGGATCCCAAGGGCAGGGGGCACACAATGAGCAGTTCTTC.